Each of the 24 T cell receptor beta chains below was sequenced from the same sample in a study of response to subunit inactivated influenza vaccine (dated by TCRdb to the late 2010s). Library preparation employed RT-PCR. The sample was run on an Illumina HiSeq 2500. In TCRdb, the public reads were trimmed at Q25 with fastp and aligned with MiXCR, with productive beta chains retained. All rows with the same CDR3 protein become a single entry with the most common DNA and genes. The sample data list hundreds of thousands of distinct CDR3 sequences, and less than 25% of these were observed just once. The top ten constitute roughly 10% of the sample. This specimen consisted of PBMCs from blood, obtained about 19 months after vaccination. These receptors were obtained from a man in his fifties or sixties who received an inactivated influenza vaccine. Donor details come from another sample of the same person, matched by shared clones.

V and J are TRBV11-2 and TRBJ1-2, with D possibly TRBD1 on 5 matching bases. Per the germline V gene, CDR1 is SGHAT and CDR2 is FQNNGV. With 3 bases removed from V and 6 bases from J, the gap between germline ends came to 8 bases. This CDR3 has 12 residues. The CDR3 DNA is TGTGCCAGCAGCTTCCGCAGGGATGGCTACACCTTC. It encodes CASSFRRDGYTF.

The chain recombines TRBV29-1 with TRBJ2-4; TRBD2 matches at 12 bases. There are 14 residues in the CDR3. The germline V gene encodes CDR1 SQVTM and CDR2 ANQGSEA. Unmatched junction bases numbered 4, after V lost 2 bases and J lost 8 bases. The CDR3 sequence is CSVERTSGIDIQYF. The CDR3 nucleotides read TGCAGCGTTGAAAGGACTAGCGGGATTGACATTCAGTACTTC.

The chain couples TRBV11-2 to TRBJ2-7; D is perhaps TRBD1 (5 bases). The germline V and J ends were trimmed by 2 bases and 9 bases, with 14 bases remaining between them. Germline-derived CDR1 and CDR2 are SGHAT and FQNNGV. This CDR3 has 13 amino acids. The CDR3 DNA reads TGTGCCAGCAGCTTATCTGACAGTCAGCGGCAGTACTTC. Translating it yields CASSLSDSQRQYF.

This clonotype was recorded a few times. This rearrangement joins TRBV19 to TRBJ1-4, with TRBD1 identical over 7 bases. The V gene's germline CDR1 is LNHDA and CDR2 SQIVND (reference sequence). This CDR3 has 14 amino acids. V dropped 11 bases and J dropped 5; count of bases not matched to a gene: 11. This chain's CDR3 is CASSQPGQNEKLFF. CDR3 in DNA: TGTGCCTCCTCACAACCGGGACAGAATGAAAAACTGTTTTTT.

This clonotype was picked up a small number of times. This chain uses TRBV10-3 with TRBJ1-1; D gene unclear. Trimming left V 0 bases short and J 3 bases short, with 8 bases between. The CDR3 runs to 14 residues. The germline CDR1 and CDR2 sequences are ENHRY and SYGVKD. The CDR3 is CAISESLRYTEAFF. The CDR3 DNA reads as TGTGCCATCAGTGAGTCGTTGAGATACACTGAAGCTTTCTTT.

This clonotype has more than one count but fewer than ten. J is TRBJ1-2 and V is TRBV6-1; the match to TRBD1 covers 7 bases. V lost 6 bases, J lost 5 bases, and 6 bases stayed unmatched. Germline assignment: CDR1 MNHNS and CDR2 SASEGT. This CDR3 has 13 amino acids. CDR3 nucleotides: TGTGCCAGCAGCGCCCCGACAGGGTATGGCTACACCTTC. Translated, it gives CASSAPTGYGYTF.

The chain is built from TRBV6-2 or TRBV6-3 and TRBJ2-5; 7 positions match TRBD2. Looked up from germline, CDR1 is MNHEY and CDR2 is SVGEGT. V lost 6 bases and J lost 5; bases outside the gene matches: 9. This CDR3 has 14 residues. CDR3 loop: CASSRLALVETQYF. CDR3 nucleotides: TGTGCCAGCAGCCGACTAGCCCTGGTCGAGACCCAGTACTTC.

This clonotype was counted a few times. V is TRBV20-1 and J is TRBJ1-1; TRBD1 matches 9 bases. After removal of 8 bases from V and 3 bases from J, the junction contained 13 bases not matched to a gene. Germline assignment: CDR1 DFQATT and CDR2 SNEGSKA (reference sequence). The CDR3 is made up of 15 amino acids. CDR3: CSHKGRDRDDTEAFF. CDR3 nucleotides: TGCAGTCACAAGGGACGGGACAGGGATGACACTGAAGCTTTCTTT.

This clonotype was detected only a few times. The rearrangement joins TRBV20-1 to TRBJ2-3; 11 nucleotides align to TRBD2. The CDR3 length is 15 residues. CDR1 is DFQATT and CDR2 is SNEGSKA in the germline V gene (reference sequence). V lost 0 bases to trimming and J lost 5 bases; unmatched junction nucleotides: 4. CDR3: CSARDGSGRGDTQYF. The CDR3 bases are TGCAGTGCTAGAGATGGTAGCGGGAGGGGAGATACGCAGTATTTT.

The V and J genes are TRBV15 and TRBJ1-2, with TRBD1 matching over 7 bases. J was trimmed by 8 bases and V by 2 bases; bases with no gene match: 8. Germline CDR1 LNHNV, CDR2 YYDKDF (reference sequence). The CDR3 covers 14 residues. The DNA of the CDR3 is TGTGCCACCAGCAGAAAAGGGACAGCGGGCGGCTACACCTTC. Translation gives CATSRKGTAGGYTF.

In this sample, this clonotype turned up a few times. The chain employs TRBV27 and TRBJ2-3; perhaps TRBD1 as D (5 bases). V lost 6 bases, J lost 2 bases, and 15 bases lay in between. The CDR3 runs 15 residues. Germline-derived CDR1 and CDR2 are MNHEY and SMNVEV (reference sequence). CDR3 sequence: CASRTVGQDTDTQYF. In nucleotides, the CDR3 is TGTGCCAGCAGGACGGTGGGGCAGGACACAGATACGCAGTATTTT.

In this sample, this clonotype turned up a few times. The DNA of the CDR3 is TGTGCCAGCAGTGGGACTAGCGGGGGGCCCACAGATACGCAGTATTTT. The encoded protein is CASSGTSGGPTDTQYF. The chain employs TRBV12-3 or TRBV12-4 and TRBJ2-3; TRBD2 matches 15 bases. V lost 5 bases and J lost 2; bases outside the gene matches: 2. CDR3 length: 16 residues.

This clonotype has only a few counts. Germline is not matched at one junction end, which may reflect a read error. CDR3 in amino acids: CASSLARTSGAQYF. The CDR3 coding sequence is TGTGCCAGCAGCCTAGCCCGGACTAGCGGGGCCCAGTACTTC. This chain links TRBV7-8 with TRBJ2-5; 12 bases are a match to TRBD2. The CDR3 is 14 amino acids. Germline V gene data show CDR1 as SGHVS and CDR2 as FQNEAQ.

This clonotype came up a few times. The chain's CDR3 is CSVPGGPAVGDTQYF. CDR3 sequence (DNA): TGCAGCGTGCCCGGCGGGCCGGCGGTAGGGGATACGCAGTATTTT. The chain carries TRBV29-1 and TRBJ2-3; D perhaps matches TRBD2 (5 bases). Trimming shortened V by 6 bases and J by 6 bases, and 22 bases separated the two germline ends. The CDR3 has 15 amino acids. Germline CDR1 and CDR2: SQVTM and ANQGSEA.

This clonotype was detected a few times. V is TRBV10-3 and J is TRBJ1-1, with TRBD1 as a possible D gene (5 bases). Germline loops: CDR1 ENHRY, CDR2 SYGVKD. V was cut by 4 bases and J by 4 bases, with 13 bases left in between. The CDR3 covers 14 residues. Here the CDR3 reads CAISGAGRGTEAFF. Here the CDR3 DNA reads TGTGCCATCAGTGGGGCAGGGAGGGGCACTGAAGCTTTCTTT.

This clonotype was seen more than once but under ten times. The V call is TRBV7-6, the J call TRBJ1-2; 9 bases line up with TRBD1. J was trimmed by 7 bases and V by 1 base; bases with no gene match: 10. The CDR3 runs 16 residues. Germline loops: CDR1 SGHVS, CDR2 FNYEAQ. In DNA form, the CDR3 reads TGTGCCAGCAGCTTAGATGGGACAGGGTCCTCGGGTGGCTACACCTTC. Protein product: CASSLDGTGSSGGYTF.

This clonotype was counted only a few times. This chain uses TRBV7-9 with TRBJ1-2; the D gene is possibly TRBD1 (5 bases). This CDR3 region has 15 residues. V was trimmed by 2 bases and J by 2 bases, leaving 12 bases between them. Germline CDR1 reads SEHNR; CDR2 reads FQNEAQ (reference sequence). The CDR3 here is CASSLPGEGNYGYTF. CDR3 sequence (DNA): TGTGCCAGCAGCTTACCCGGGGAGGGGAACTATGGCTACACCTTC. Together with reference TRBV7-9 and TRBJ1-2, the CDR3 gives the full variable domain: DTGVSQNPRHKITKRGQNVTFRCDPISEHNRLYWYRQTLGQGPEFLTYFQNEAQLEKSRLLSDRFSAERPKGSFSTLEIQRTEQGDSAMYLCASSLPGEGNYGYTFGSGTRLTVV.

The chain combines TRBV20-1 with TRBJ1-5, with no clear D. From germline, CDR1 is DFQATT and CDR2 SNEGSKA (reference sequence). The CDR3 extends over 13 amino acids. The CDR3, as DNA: TGCAGCGGAGTCGTAAATAGCAATCAGCCCCAGCATTTT. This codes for CSGVVNSNQPQHF.

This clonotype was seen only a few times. The CDR3 reads CASSDGARARFF. Written as DNA, the CDR3 is TGTGCCAGCAGTGACGGGGCTCGGGCGCGGTTCTTC. The rearrangement links TRBV6-1 to TRBJ2-1, with D possibly called TRBD1 or TRBD2 (5 bases each). V was shortened by 3 bases and J by 15 bases, with 15 bases between the two germline ends. The CDR3 has 12 residues. Germline CDR1 reads MNHNS; CDR2 reads SASEGT.

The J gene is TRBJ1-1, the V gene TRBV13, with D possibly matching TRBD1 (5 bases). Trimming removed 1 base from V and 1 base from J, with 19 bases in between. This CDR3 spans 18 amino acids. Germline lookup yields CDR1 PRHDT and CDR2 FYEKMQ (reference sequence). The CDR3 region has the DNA TGTGCCAGCAGCTTAGAGGGCTGGGACTCAATACAGAACACTGAAGCTTTCTTT. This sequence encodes CASSLEGWDSIQNTEAFF.

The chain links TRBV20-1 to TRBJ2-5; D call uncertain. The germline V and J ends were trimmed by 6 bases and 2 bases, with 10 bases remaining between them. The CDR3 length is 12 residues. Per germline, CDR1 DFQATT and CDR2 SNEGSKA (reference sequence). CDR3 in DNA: TGCAGTGCCAAGGCCCTACAAGAGACCCAGTACTTC. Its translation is CSAKALQETQYF.

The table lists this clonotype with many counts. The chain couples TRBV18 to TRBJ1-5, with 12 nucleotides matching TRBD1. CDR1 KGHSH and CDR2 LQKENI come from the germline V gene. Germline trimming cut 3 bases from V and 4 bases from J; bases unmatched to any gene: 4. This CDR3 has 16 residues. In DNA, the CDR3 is TGTGCCAGCTCACCGGGGACAGGGGGCCCTAATCAGCCCCAGCATTTT. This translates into CASSPGTGGPNQPQHF.

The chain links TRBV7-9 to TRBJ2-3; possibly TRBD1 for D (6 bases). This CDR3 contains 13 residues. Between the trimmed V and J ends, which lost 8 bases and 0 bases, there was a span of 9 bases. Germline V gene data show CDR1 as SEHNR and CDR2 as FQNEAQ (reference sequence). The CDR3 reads CASGTPSTDTQYF. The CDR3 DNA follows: TGTGCCAGCGGGACACCGAGCACAGATACGCAGTATTTT.

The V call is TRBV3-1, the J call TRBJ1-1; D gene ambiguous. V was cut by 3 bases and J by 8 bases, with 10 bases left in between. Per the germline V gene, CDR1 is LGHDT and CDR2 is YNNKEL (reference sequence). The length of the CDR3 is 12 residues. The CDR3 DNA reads TGTGCCAGCAGCCACAGCGTATCCGAAGCTTTCTTT. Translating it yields CASSHSVSEAFF.